This T cell receptor (beta chain) was observed in a study of T cell responses to AZD1222 COVID-19 vaccine. Profiling relied on immunoSEQ multiplex PCR, and the TCRdb table lists in-frame clones only, not all of them. The data contain 95,000 to 150,000 clones, about nine tenths of them singletons. The sample holds one count of this clone. This sequence was found in an adult who received the AZD1222 COVID-19 vaccine. Sequenced material: peripheral blood, taken 28 days after the second AZD1222 dose.

This CDR3 reads CASSMLAGGSFNEQFF. For the CDR3, the DNA is TGCGCCAGCAGTATGTTAGCGGGGGGGAGTTTCAATGAGCAGTTCTTC. The chain has TRBV10-2 and TRBJ2-1; 11 bases line up with TRBD2. Germline CDR1 reads WSHSY; CDR2 reads SAAADI. Trimming removed 5 bases from V and 6 bases from J; junction bases left unmatched: 9. CDR3 size: 16 residues.